The entry that follows covers one TCR beta chain sequence. The data originate from a study of T cells expressing NK-cell markers. TCRdb derives one entry per CDR3 protein from the 5' RACE reads, leaving out DNA. The listing records about 550,000 distinct CDR3 sequences. This sequence originates from a man aged 18 to 30 in good health. The sequenced sample consisted of blood T cells: a sorted CD56 or NKG2C T cell subset, CD4+ or CD8+ T cells, or bulk PBMC T cells (not recorded which).

CDR3 residues: CASSEYGTKNTGELFF. The genes are TRBV25-1 and TRBJ2-2; TCRdb reports TRBD1, a call that lacks DNA to check it against. The CDR3 sequence is 16 residues long. Germline CDR1 MGHDK, CDR2 SYGVNS.